This T cell receptor (beta chain) was recorded in a study of blood T cells in healthy people across ages. Study-level points and caveats: Unsorted PBMCs prevented conclusive naive versus antigen-experienced comparison. It was found that TCR beta diversity correlated strongly with the percentage of naive T cells.

Healthy Caucasians from Russia aged about 6 to 100 served as donors. Extracted total RNA amounted to at least 5 micrograms for each sample. In germline, CDR1 is ENHRY, CDR2 SYGVKD. The CDR3 extends over 14 amino acids. Trimming pared 8 bases from V and 4 bases from J, leaving 16 bases between. With respect to this clonotype: Its antigen is undetermined. A much larger clone differs from this one at a single base, so this may be a read error.

A J-beta primer mix and a sample-barcoded 5' primer were used in a second PCR of about 7 to 12 cycles. TCRdb recomputed calls from the 5' RACE reads with MiXCR, one row per CDR3 protein. The data contain around 1,500,000 distinct CDR3 sequences, roughly 30% of them singletons. The clonotype comes from a woman in her thirties in good health. Specimen: blood. The gene calls are TRBV10-3 and TRBJ2-3; possible D gene TRBD1, 7 bases. In DNA, the CDR3 is TGTGCCATCCGTGCTGACAGGGAGGCAGATACGCAGTATTTT. Protein product: CAIRADREADTQYF.